The 31 T cell receptor beta chains reported below all come from one sample, sequenced in a study of cytomegalovirus exposure and HLA in healthy donors. Data came from immunoSEQ multiplex PCR; TCRdb stores just in-frame clones and leaves some out. Of 73,000 or so clones in the sample, 94% are singletons; the top ten hold under 4%. The sequencing input was PBMCs. These receptors all come from a woman between 18 and 29 years old in good health and CMV-seropositive.

The J gene is TRBJ2-3, the V gene TRBV27; D might be TRBD2 (6 bases). The CDR3 is made up of 13 amino acids. The V end was cut by 2 bases, the J end by 6 bases, with 9 bases between. Germline V gene sequence: CDR1 MNHEY, CDR2 SMNVEV (reference sequence). The CDR3 DNA is TGTGCCAGCAGTTTAGGGGCGGGGGATACGCAGTATTTT. The encoded protein is CASSLGAGDTQYF.

This clone was found once. The chain carries TRBV14 and TRBJ2-7; weak D call: TRBD1 (5 bases). Trimming stripped 2 bases from V and 6 bases from J, with 17 bases between. The CDR3 is 15 amino acids. Germline loops: CDR1 SGHDN, CDR2 FVKESK. This chain's CDR3 is CASSQLAGSSGEQYF. The CDR3 DNA is TGTGCCAGCAGCCAACTCGCAGGGTCGTCTGGCGAGCAGTACTTC.

The chain links TRBV5-1 to TRBJ2-1; 9 bases map to TRBD1. V shed 4 bases, J shed 8 bases, and the junction held 16 bases outside the gene matches. This CDR3 region has 17 residues. CDR1 and CDR2 (germline): SGHRS, YFSETQ. CDR3 DNA sequence: TGCGCCAGCAGCCAAAACCGGGACAGGGCCACGGGCGATGAGCAGTTCTTC. Protein product: CASSQNRDRATGDEQFF.

The V and J genes are TRBV5-6 and TRBJ1-6; D uncertain. CDR3 length: 12 amino acids. Germline CDR1 is SGHDT and CDR2 is YYEEEE. V lost 0 bases, J lost 17 bases, and 12 bases lay in between. Here the CDR3 DNA reads TGTGCCAGCAGCTTGGCCGCGAGCCCGGTCCACTTT. It translates to CASSLAASPVHF. Full variable domain (rest looked up from reference TRBV5-6 and TRBJ1-6): DAGVTQSPTHLIKTRGQQVTLRCSPKSGHDTVSWYQQALGQGPQFIFQYYEEEERQRGNFPDRFSGHQFPNYSSELNVNALLLGDSALYLCASSLAASPVHFGNGTRLTVT.

The chain combines TRBV5-4 with TRBJ2-7, with TRBD1 matching 7 bases. Germline V CDR1 and CDR2: SGHNT, YYREEE (reference sequence). CDR3 size: 14 residues. V shed 5 bases, J shed 7 bases, and the junction held 12 bases outside the gene matches. CDR3 region: CASRSTGQVREQYF. The CDR3 nucleotides read TGTGCCAGCAGATCCACCGGACAGGTTCGTGAGCAGTACTTC.

Here the CDR3 DNA reads TGTGCCAGCAGCTCAACCCCCCCCCTAGCGGGACGCGACAATGAGCAGTTCTTC. Its protein is CASSSTPPLAGRDNEQFF. The V call is TRBV21-1, the J call TRBJ2-1; the D call in the table, TRBD2, was not verified against the DNA. TRBV21-1 is an annotated pseudogene. CDR3 length: 18 residues.

The chain recombines TRBV5-1 with TRBJ2-5, with 10 nucleotides matching TRBD1. This CDR3 contains 14 residues. The trim removed 5 bases at V and 5 bases at J, leaving 6 bases unmatched. Germline loops: CDR1 SGHRS, CDR2 YFSETQ. In DNA form, the CDR3 reads TGCGCCAGCAGGCCAGGACAGGGGGGCGAGACCCAGTACTTC. Translation: CASRPGQGGETQYF.

The chain uses TRBV15 and TRBJ2-5, with a possible D match to TRBD2 (6 bases). Trimming took 6 bases from V and 1 from J, leaving 15 bases between them. The CDR3 is made up of 15 amino acids. Germline V gives CDR1 LNHNV, CDR2 YYDKDF (reference sequence). The CDR3 DNA sequence: TGTGCCACCAGTCGTTTCGGGGAGGTCCAAGAGACCCAGTACTTC. Residues: CATSRFGEVQETQYF.

The chain joins TRBV6-6 to TRBJ1-2; 10 bases agree with TRBD1. The CDR3 extends over 15 amino acids. Germline assignment: CDR1 MNHNY and CDR2 SVGAGI (reference sequence). With 2 bases clipped from V and 5 bases from J, the junction kept 5 bases outside the gene matches. The CDR3 DNA reads TGTGCCAGCAGTTACCCCGGGACAGGGGATTATGGCTACACCTTC. Protein: CASSYPGTGDYGYTF.

This chain connects TRBV15 to TRBJ2-3, with 7 bases lining up with TRBD2. The trim removed 1 base at V and 0 bases at J, leaving 13 bases unmatched. This CDR3 spans 19 amino acids. CDR1 and CDR2 from the germline V gene are LNHNV and YYDKDF (reference sequence). As DNA, the CDR3 is TGTGCCACCAGCAGAGTTGAACTAGCGATTCACTCGAGCACAGATACGCAGTATTTT. Translation gives CATSRVELAIHSSTDTQYF.

Only a few counts were recorded for this clone. This rearrangement joins TRBV5-1 to TRBJ1-6, with D tentatively TRBD1 (6 bases). Deletions cut 2 bases from V and 8 bases from J, with 11 bases between. The CDR3 is 14 amino acids. Germline loops: CDR1 SGHRS, CDR2 YFSETQ. The CDR3 DNA reads TGCGCCAGCAGCTTCGGGGGGCGAGATTCACCCCTCCACTTT. It translates to CASSFGGRDSPLHF.

The genes are TRBV6-6 and TRBJ1-3, with 7 bases aligning to TRBD1. Germline CDR1 MNHNY, CDR2 SVGAGI (reference sequence). V was clipped by 4 bases and J by 4 bases; unmatched bases: 10. The CDR3 has 16 amino acids. CDR3 residues: CASSSPGGEKGNTIYF. The DNA for the CDR3 is TGTGCCAGCAGTTCGCCAGGGGGTGAGAAAGGAAACACCATATATTTT.

The V call is TRBV7-9, the J call TRBJ2-3, with 11 bases lining up with TRBD1. Germline loops: CDR1 SEHNR, CDR2 FQNEAQ (reference sequence). V lost 5 bases, J lost 4 bases, and 5 bases stayed unmatched. The CDR3 extends over 15 amino acids. The DNA of the CDR3 is TGTGCCAGCAGCGTGCCGGGACAGGGGGCAGATACGCAGTATTTT. It yields the protein CASSVPGQGADTQYF.

The rearrangement uses TRBV27 and TRBJ1-1; D ambiguous. CDR1 MNHEY and CDR2 SMNVEV come from the germline V gene (reference sequence). The V gene lost 9 bases and the J gene lost 0 bases, with 11 bases spanning the gap. CDR3 size: 13 residues. CDR3 coding DNA: TGTGCCAGTGGCCACCCCATGAACACTGAAGCTTTCTTT. Its protein is CASGHPMNTEAFF.

V is TRBV18 and J is TRBJ1-1, with TRBD1 matching over 7 bases. J lost 0 bases, V lost 4 bases, and 5 bases had no gene match. This CDR3 contains 15 residues. CDR1 KGHSH and CDR2 LQKENI come from the germline V gene. CDR3 nucleotides: TGTGCCAGCTCACGCCCGACAGGGATGAACACTGAAGCTTTCTTT. Protein: CASSRPTGMNTEAFF.

V usage is TRBV7-6 and J usage is TRBJ1-4; 12 bases align to TRBD1. Germline lookup yields CDR1 SGHVS and CDR2 FNYEAQ. The J segment lost 8 bases and the V segment lost 3 bases, leaving 4 bases of the junction unmatched. The CDR3 contains 15 residues. CDR3 loop: CASSLAGTGGEKLFF. The CDR3 nucleotides are TGTGCCAGCAGCTTGGCCGGGACAGGGGGCGAAAAACTGTTTTTT.

The chain uses TRBV6-1 and TRBJ1-2; no reliable D call. CDR3 length equals 12 residues. With 4 bases removed from V and 4 bases from J, the gap between germline ends came to 7 bases. In germline, CDR1 is MNHNS, CDR2 SASEGT. This CDR3 is CASSGRTYGYTF. In nucleotides, the CDR3 is TGTGCCAGCAGTGGCAGAACCTATGGCTACACCTTC.

This chain connects TRBV27 to TRBJ2-1; D perhaps matches TRBD2 (5 bases). Germline V lookup: CDR1 MNHEY, CDR2 SMNVEV (reference sequence). The CDR3 contains 12 residues. The V gene lost 2 bases and the J gene lost 8 bases, with 7 bases spanning the gap. The chain's CDR3 is CASSLMGDEQFF. Here the CDR3 DNA reads TGTGCCAGCAGTTTAATGGGAGATGAGCAGTTCTTC.

The J gene is TRBJ2-6, the V gene TRBV5-1, with D uncertain. Trimming took 8 bases from V and 0 from J, leaving 6 bases between them. CDR1 and CDR2 from the germline V gene are SGHRS and YFSETQ. CDR3 length: 13 residues. CDR3 sequence (DNA): TGCGCCAGTCAGGTCTCTGGGGCCAACGTCCTGACTTTC. Translation gives CASQVSGANVLTF.

This rearrangement joins TRBV6-6 to TRBJ1-2, with TRBD1 identical over 8 bases. The CDR3 is made up of 14 amino acids. Germline lookup yields CDR1 MNHNY and CDR2 SVGAGI (reference sequence). V lost 8 bases and J lost 3; bases outside the gene matches: 8. CDR3 sequence: CASGQGSSYYGYTF. As DNA, the CDR3 is TGTGCCAGCGGACAGGGTTCGTCCTACTATGGCTACACCTTC.

This chain links TRBV19 with TRBJ2-7; 8 positions match TRBD1. Trimming at V came to 4 bases and at J to 0 bases, leaving 2 bases not matched to a gene. Germline V CDR1 and CDR2: LNHDA, SQIVND (reference sequence). This CDR3 comprises 14 residues. The CDR3 reads CASSNTGGSYEQYF. Written as DNA, the CDR3 is TGTGCCAGTAGTAACACAGGGGGCTCCTACGAGCAGTACTTC.

CDR3 in DNA: TGTGCCAGCAGCTCCTGGGGCACAGGGTTTATCGCCTACGAGCAGTACTTC. Its translation: CASSSWGTGFIAYEQYF. The rearrangement uses TRBV7-9 and TRBJ2-7, with D perhaps TRBD1 (6 bases). CDR3 length: 17 residues. Germline V gene lookup returns CDR1 SEHNR and CDR2 FQNEAQ (reference sequence). The ends were cut back, 4 bases at V and 2 bases at J, with 21 bases in the middle.

This clone was recorded only once. The rearrangement links TRBV6-5 to TRBJ1-3, with D possibly matching TRBD1 (6 bases). Germline CDR1 MNHEY, CDR2 SVGAGI. Trimming pared 3 bases from V and 2 bases from J, leaving 14 bases between. This CDR3 is built from 16 residues. CDR3: CASSYSQGNPGNTIYF. The CDR3 region has the DNA TGTGCCAGCAGTTATTCACAGGGTAACCCTGGAAACACCATATATTTT.

CDR3: CASSPGQSPGGYEQYF. The DNA for the CDR3 is TGCGCCAGCAGCCCCGGACAGTCACCCGGGGGGTACGAGCAGTACTTC. This chain connects TRBV5-1 to TRBJ2-7; perhaps TRBD2 as D (7 bases). V was trimmed by 4 bases and J by 4 bases, leaving 21 bases between them. The CDR3 extends over 16 amino acids. CDR1 SGHRS and CDR2 YFSETQ come from the germline V gene.

The chain combines TRBV4-3 with TRBJ2-3; D might be TRBD2 (6 bases). CDR3 length equals 14 residues. Trimming cost V 1 base and J 6 bases, with 11 bases left between them. Germline loops: CDR1 LGHNA, CDR2 YSLEER. The CDR3, as DNA: TGCGCCAGCAGCCAAGCGGGAGTGGGGGATACGCAGTATTTT. It encodes CASSQAGVGDTQYF.

The chain links TRBV5-1 to TRBJ2-2; 10 bases map to TRBD2. V lost 3 bases and J lost 7; bases outside the gene matches: 9. Looked up from germline, CDR1 is SGHRS and CDR2 is YFSETQ. The length of the CDR3 is 16 residues. CDR3 loop: CASSSTSGRAYGELFF. In nucleotides, the CDR3 is TGCGCCAGCAGCTCCACCAGCGGGAGGGCGTACGGGGAGCTGTTTTTT. Filled out from reference TRBV5-1 and TRBJ2-2, the complete variable domain reads KAGVTQTPRYLIKTRGQQVTLSCSPISGHRSVSWYQQTPGQGLQFLFEYFSETQRNKGNFPGRFSGRQFSNSRSEMNVSTLELGDSALYLCASSSTSGRAYGELFFGEGSRLTVL.

The genes are TRBV19 and TRBJ1-1, with no clear D. This CDR3 spans 14 amino acids. The germline gives CDR1 LNHDA, CDR2 SQIVND (reference sequence). V was clipped by 5 bases and J by 5 bases, with 15 bases between them. The CDR3 spells CASSSTGRGTEAFF. The CDR3 DNA reads as TGTGCCAGTAGTTCGACTGGAAGAGGGACTGAAGCTTTCTTT.

This sequence joins TRBV27 and TRBJ2-7; TRBD2 might be the D (6 bases). The V gene lost 2 bases and the J gene lost 1 base, with 15 bases spanning the gap. Germline lookup yields CDR1 MNHEY and CDR2 SMNVEV (reference sequence). CDR3 length equals 16 residues. The CDR3, as DNA: TGTGCCAGCAGTTTAAATTCGGGACTGATATCCTACGAGCAGTACTTC. Residues: CASSLNSGLISYEQYF.

V is TRBV2 and J is TRBJ2-3, with D hard to call. V was trimmed by 5 bases and J by 2 bases, leaving 11 bases between them. CDR3 length: 14 amino acids. The germline CDR1 and CDR2 sequences are SNHLY and FYNNEI. The CDR3 coding sequence is TGTGCCAGCAGTCAGGATCGGTCCACAGATACGCAGTATTTT. Its protein product is CASSQDRSTDTQYF.

For the CDR3, the DNA is TGTGCCAGCAGCCAAGATTGGGCGGGAGGGCCCAATCAGCCCCAGCATTTT. Translation gives CASSQDWAGGPNQPQHF. This chain joins TRBV4-2 and TRBJ1-5; D unclear. In germline, CDR1 is LGHNA, CDR2 YNFKEQ. V was trimmed by 0 bases and J by 3 bases, leaving 15 bases between them. The CDR3 sequence is 17 residues long.

V and J are TRBV5-4 and TRBJ2-2, with D perhaps TRBD2 (5 bases). V was trimmed by 0 bases and J by 4 bases, leaving 13 bases between them. The CDR3 loop spans 16 amino acids. Germline CDR1 and CDR2: SGHNT and YYREEE (reference sequence). CDR3 residues: CASSLAGGYGTGELFF. DNA for the CDR3: TGTGCCAGCAGCTTGGCTGGCGGGTACGGCACCGGGGAGCTGTTTTTT.